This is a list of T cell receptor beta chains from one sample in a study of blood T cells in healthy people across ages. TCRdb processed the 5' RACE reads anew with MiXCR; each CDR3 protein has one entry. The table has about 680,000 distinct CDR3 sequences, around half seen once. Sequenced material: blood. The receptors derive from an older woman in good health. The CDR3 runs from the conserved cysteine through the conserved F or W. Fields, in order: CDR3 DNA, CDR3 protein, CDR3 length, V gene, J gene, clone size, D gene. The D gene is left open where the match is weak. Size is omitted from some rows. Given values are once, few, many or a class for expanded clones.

TGTGCCAGCAGTACGACAGGGAAACAATCACCCCTCCACTTT,CASSTTGKQSPLHF,14,TRBV12-3/TRBV12-4,TRBJ1-6,once,TRBD1
TGCAGTGCTAGAGTGGCAGGGGGCGAGGCCAATGAAAAACTGTTTTTT,CSARVAGGEANEKLFF,16,TRBV20-1,TRBJ1-4,NA,TRBD1
TGTGCCGGCAGTTTCGGGGGGTTTACAAACATTCAGTACTTC,CAGSFGGFTNIQYF,14,TRBV28,TRBJ2-4,NA,TRBD2
TGTGCCAGCAGTGACTCTAGAGCTGAGCAGTTCTTC,CASSDSRAEQFF,12,TRBV25-1,TRBJ2-1,few,NA
TGCGCCAGCAGTCAATCCTCAGCAGCTAACTATGGCTACACCTTC,CASSQSSAANYGYTF,15,TRBV23-1,TRBJ1-2,few,NA
TGCAGTACTGTTCTAGCGGTGATCTACGAGCAGTACTTC,CSTVLAVIYEQYF,13,TRBV20-1,TRBJ2-7,NA,TRBD2
TGTGCCAGTAGCCAAGCCCGACAAGACGATGAGCAGTACTTC,CASSQARQDDEQYF,14,TRBV4-2,TRBJ2-5,NA,NA
TGTGCCATCAGTGAGTCGACGGCGTTGACAGGGCTGGCAGATACGCAGTATTTT,CAISESTALTGLADTQYF,18,TRBV10-3,TRBJ2-3,many,TRBD1
TGTGCCAGCAGTTTGCTGGGACAAAACGCCTACGAGCAGTACTTC,CASSLLGQNAYEQYF,15,TRBV12-3/TRBV12-4,TRBJ2-7,NA,NA
TGCAGTGCCCGACGGATTATGAACACTGAAGCTTTCTTT,CSARRIMNTEAFF,13,TRBV20-1,TRBJ1-1,NA,NA
TGTGCCAGCAGCCAGAATTCGGGCATCAATCAGCCCCAGCATTTT,CASSQNSGINQPQHF,15,TRBV7-9,TRBJ1-5,NA,NA
TGTGCCAGCAGCCTAGCGGGGCATAACAATGAGCAGTTCTTC,CASSLAGHNNEQFF,14,TRBV3-1,TRBJ2-1,NA,TRBD2
TGCAGTGCTAGAGATCCCACCCAGGGGGATCGACACGAGCAGTACTTC,CSARDPTQGDRHEQYF,16,TRBV20-1,TRBJ2-7,NA,TRBD1
TGTGCCAGTAGTTTAGCGGGGGTTAGGGAGACCCAGTACTTC,CASSLAGVRETQYF,14,TRBV27,TRBJ2-5,NA,TRBD2
TGTGCCAGCAGTTCCCCCGGGACAGTAGACAATGAGCAGTTCTTC,CASSSPGTVDNEQFF,15,TRBV6-5,TRBJ2-1,NA,TRBD1
TGTGCCAGCAGTTCAGGGGGCCCAGATACGCAGTATTTT,CASSSGGPDTQYF,13,TRBV12-3/TRBV12-4,TRBJ2-3,NA,TRBD1
TGTGCCATCAATTTCCAACCGGGAGACACAGATACGCAGTATTTT,CAINFQPGDTDTQYF,15,TRBV10-3,TRBJ2-3,NA,NA
TGTGCCAGCAGCTTAGGAACAATCACAGATACGCAGTATTTT,CASSLGTITDTQYF,14,TRBV13,TRBJ2-3,NA,NA
TGCAGCGTTCTTTCAGTCGACAGCTCCTACGAGCAGTACTTC,CSVLSVDSSYEQYF,14,TRBV29-1,TRBJ2-7,NA,NA
TGTGCCAGCACATATACGGGAAACACTGAAGCTTTCTTT,CASTYTGNTEAFF,13,TRBV6-1,TRBJ1-1,NA,NA
TGTGCCATCAGCGCGGCGGGAGATACGCAGTATTTT,CAISAAGDTQYF,12,TRBV10-3,TRBJ2-3,NA,NA
TGTGCCAGCAGTTTCGGGGGGCTTAGTCAGCCCCAGCATTTT,CASSFGGLSQPQHF,14,TRBV28,TRBJ1-5,once,NA
TGTGCCAGCAGTTATTTTGGACTAGCAGTATACAATGAGCAGTTCTTC,CASSYFGLAVYNEQFF,16,TRBV6-2/TRBV6-3,TRBJ2-1,once,TRBD2
TGTGCCAGCAGCTTGGTTACAGTAGGCTCAGATACGCAGTATTTT,CASSLVTVGSDTQYF,15,TRBV5-5,TRBJ2-3,NA,NA
TGCAGCGTCCCCTATCCCGGGACAGGGGAAGCTTTCTTT,CSVPYPGTGEAFF,13,TRBV29-1,TRBJ1-1,few,TRBD1
TGTGCCAGCGTGGGGTACAATGAGCAGTTCTTC,CASVGYNEQFF,11,TRBV2,TRBJ2-1,few,NA
TGTGCCAGCAGCTTAACTCAGGGGGATCTTCAAGAGACCCAGTACTTC,CASSLTQGDLQETQYF,16,TRBV7-3,TRBJ2-5,NA,TRBD1
TGTGCCAGCAGTTTACGGGGGAGCGGGTCCTACGAGCAGTACTTC,CASSLRGSGSYEQYF,15,TRBV28,TRBJ2-7,NA,NA
TGCGCCAGCAGCTGGGGACTAGCCACAGATACGCAGTATTTT,CASSWGLATDTQYF,14,TRBV5-1,TRBJ2-3,NA,TRBD2
TGTGCCAGCAGCCAAGATCGCGGGACTACTAACTATGGCTACACCTTC,CASSQDRGTTNYGYTF,16,TRBV14,TRBJ1-2,NA,NA
TGCGCCAGCAGCCCCCGCGGGGATAGCGGGAGGGCCTCTTTCTACAATGAGCAGTTCTTC,CASSPRGDSGRASFYNEQFF,20,TRBV4-3,TRBJ2-1,NA,TRBD2
TGTGCCAGCAGCCCTGGTCGCTATTTAGGCTACACCTTC,CASSPGRYLGYTF,13,TRBV6-6,TRBJ1-2,NA,NA
TGTGCCAGCAGTTTAATAACCGGGTATGGCTACACCTTC,CASSLITGYGYTF,13,TRBV28,TRBJ1-2,NA,NA
TGCGCCAGCAGCTTCAGGGACATGAACACTGAAGCTTTCTTT,CASSFRDMNTEAFF,14,TRBV5-1,TRBJ1-1,NA,NA
TGTGCCAGCACCCAGGGGGCGGGTGAGCAGTTCTTC,CASTQGAGEQFF,12,TRBV11-1,TRBJ2-1,few,TRBD1
TGTGCCAGCAGTGTTGCAGGAAAGGGAGCCGGGGAGCTGTTTTTT,CASSVAGKGAGELFF,15,TRBV2,TRBJ2-2,NA,NA
TGTGCCTGGAGCGCCGGGACACATCAAGAGACCCAGTACTTC,CAWSAGTHQETQYF,14,TRBV30,TRBJ2-5,once,NA
TGTGCCAGCAGCGTAAGGCCCGGGACATACGCCTACGAGCAGTACTTC,CASSVRPGTYAYEQYF,16,TRBV9,TRBJ2-7,few,NA
TGCGCCAGCAGCCCCTCCGCCCGGACGGGGGTCAATGAGCAGTACTTC,CASSPSARTGVNEQYF,16,TRBV5-1,TRBJ2-7,NA,NA
TGCAGCATTCGGGACAGGGGTAGTAGCACAGATACGCAGTATTTT,CSIRDRGSSTDTQYF,15,TRBV29-1,TRBJ2-3,NA,TRBD1
TGTGCCAGCAGCCCCTTTTCAGGGTCTGAAGCTTTCTTT,CASSPFSGSEAFF,13,TRBV7-2,TRBJ1-1,NA,NA
TGTGCCAGCAACGTACAGGGGGCGAACTACGAGCAGTACTTC,CASNVQGANYEQYF,14,TRBV7-9,TRBJ2-7,NA,TRBD1
TGTGCCACCAGCAGAGGCGGGAGACCAGATACGCAGTATTTT,CATSRGGRPDTQYF,14,TRBV15,TRBJ2-3,many,TRBD2
TGCGCCAGCAGCCAAGCTTCCGGGAGAACCTACAATGAGCAGTTCTTC,CASSQASGRTYNEQFF,16,TRBV4-1,TRBJ2-1,NA,NA
TGCAGCGTCGGACTAGCGGAGGGAGATACGCAGTATTTT,CSVGLAEGDTQYF,13,TRBV29-1,TRBJ2-3,NA,TRBD2
TGTGCCAGCAGCTTGGTAGGGCGAGGCAATCAGCCCCAGCATTTT,CASSLVGRGNQPQHF,15,TRBV7-2,TRBJ1-5,NA,NA